These 21 T cell receptor beta chains came from one sample sequenced in a study of blood T cells in healthy people across ages. It was with a sample-barcoded 5' primer and a J-beta primer mix that a second PCR of about 7 to 12 cycles was run. TCRdb fed the 5' RACE reads into MiXCR, producing one record per CDR3 protein. The sample contains hundreds of thousands of distinct CDR3 sequences, around 48% of which appear only once. Specimen: blood. These receptors all come from a woman aged 60 to 75 in good health.

This chain links TRBV7-8 with TRBJ2-5; TRBD2 might be the D (6 bases). Deletions cut 6 bases from V and 0 bases from J, with 11 bases between. Germline lookup yields CDR1 SGHVS and CDR2 FQNEAQ. This CDR3 spans 14 amino acids. The CDR3 loop reads CASRLGGDQETQYF. The CDR3 DNA follows: TGTGCCAGCAGGCTAGGAGGGGACCAAGAGACCCAGTACTTC.

The chain links TRBV13 to TRBJ2-7; D is ambiguous. The V and J ends lost 5 bases and 2 bases respectively, with 10 bases between them. The CDR3 has 13 amino acids. Germline-derived CDR1 and CDR2 are PRHDT and FYEKMQ (reference sequence). The CDR3 DNA reads as TGTGCCAGCAGCCGTCTGCGAACCTACGAGCAGTACTTC. Amino acid sequence: CASSRLRTYEQYF.

This clonotype was seen more than once but under ten times. The chain carries TRBV20-1 and TRBJ2-1; a possible D gene is TRBD2 (6 bases). This CDR3 region has 12 residues. V dropped 6 bases and J dropped 5 bases, with 11 bases sitting between them. Germline V CDR1 and CDR2: DFQATT, SNEGSKA (reference sequence). The CDR3, as DNA: TGCAGTGCCCAGGGACTCCACAATGAGCAGTTCTTC. As protein: CSAQGLHNEQFF.

This clonotype was found a few times. This chain links TRBV10-3 with TRBJ2-3, with D possibly TRBD2 on 5 matching bases. V dropped 4 bases and J dropped 4 bases, with 9 bases sitting between them. The germline V gene encodes CDR1 ENHRY and CDR2 SYGVKD. This CDR3 has 13 amino acids. In DNA, the CDR3 is TGTGCCATCAGTGGTCCGGGATCAGATACGCAGTATTTT. Protein: CAISGPGSDTQYF.

A note on this clonotype: This is likely a read error, given that the CDR3 carries no conserved phenylalanine or tryptophan at its end. The limits of the CDR3 on the DNA are not certain, so only TCRdb's listed CDR3 is given. The chain uses TRBV7-9 and TRBJ2-1; the table gives TRBD1 as D, unverified against the DNA. 19 amino acids form the CDR3, both terminal residues included. Germline V gene lookup returns CDR1 SEHNR and CDR2 FQNEAQ (reference sequence). The CDR3 is CASSLAMRGGRNSPPHFGN.

In its sample, this clonotype was seen a few times. The chain uses TRBV7-9 and TRBJ1-6, with a weak D call TRBD1 (5 bases). CDR1 and CDR2 from the germline V gene are SEHNR and FQNEAQ (reference sequence). The CDR3 contains 15 residues. V lost 2 bases and J lost 9, with 14 bases in between. CDR3 nucleotides: TGTGCCAGCAGCTTAAAGGGCACAGGAAGTTCACCCCTCCACTTT. This codes for CASSLKGTGSSPLHF.

The rearrangement uses TRBV29-1 and TRBJ2-1; TRBD2 matches at 14 bases. This CDR3 comprises 18 residues. V gave up 4 bases and J gave up 0 bases; unmatched junction bases: 8. Germline-derived CDR1 and CDR2 are SQVTM and ANQGSEA. CDR3 in DNA: TGCAGCGTTGGGGGACTAGCGGGGGACTCGAGCTCCTACAATGAGCAGTTCTTC. Residues: CSVGGLAGDSSSYNEQFF.

The chain couples TRBV30 to TRBJ2-7; TRBD1 aligns across 8 bases. Germline V gives CDR1 GTSNPN, CDR2 SVGIG (reference sequence). Trimming removed 4 bases from V and 6 bases from J; junction bases left unmatched: 11. The CDR3 totals 14 residues. The DNA for the CDR3 is TGTGCCTGGAATCCGGACAGGGAGTTGCTCGAGCAGTACTTC. This sequence encodes CAWNPDRELLEQYF.

V usage is TRBV20-1 and J usage is TRBJ1-2; 8 bases fit TRBD1. V lost 0 bases and J lost 7; bases outside the gene matches: 4. Germline values: CDR1 DFQATT, CDR2 SNEGSKA (reference sequence). The CDR3 loop spans 13 amino acids. The CDR3 sequence is CSARDEQGAGYTF. The CDR3 bases are TGCAGTGCTAGAGATGAGCAGGGGGCTGGCTACACCTTC.

The chain joins TRBV6-5 to TRBJ1-2; 12 bases align to TRBD1. V shed 6 bases and J 7 bases; nucleotides not matched to a gene: 12. Germline CDR1 and CDR2: MNHEY and SVGAGI. This CDR3 is built from 16 residues. The CDR3: CASRKGTGGASAGYTF. In DNA, the CDR3 is TGTGCCAGCAGAAAGGGGACAGGGGGCGCGTCGGCTGGCTACACCTTC.

This clonotype has more than one count but fewer than ten. J is TRBJ1-2 and V is TRBV7-9; TRBD1 aligns across 7 bases. Trimming cost V 5 bases and J 7 bases; bases outside gene matches: 4. Germline values: CDR1 SEHNR, CDR2 FQNEAQ (reference sequence). The CDR3 is 12 amino acids. The CDR3 here is CASSQQGLGYTF. The CDR3 bases are TGTGCCAGCAGCCAACAGGGGCTTGGCTACACCTTC.

This clonotype was picked up one time. V is TRBV7-2 and J is TRBJ2-4, with D perhaps matching TRBD1 (6 bases). The V gene's germline CDR1 is SGHTA and CDR2 FQGNSA. The CDR3 loop spans 15 amino acids. Trimming pared 2 bases from V and 7 bases from J, leaving 15 bases between. The CDR3, as DNA: TGTGCCAGCAGCTTACAGGGGCGGACAGCGAACATTCAGTACTTC. Amino acid sequence: CASSLQGRTANIQYF.

The chain is built from TRBV4-3 and TRBJ1-4, with D maybe TRBD1 (5 bases). With 2 bases removed from V and 6 bases from J, the gap between germline ends came to 16 bases. The CDR3 has 16 amino acids. Germline V gives CDR1 LGHNA, CDR2 YSLEER. For the CDR3, the DNA is TGCGCCAGCAGCCAATACGGGGACCTCCGGGATGAAAAACTGTTTTTT. Protein sequence: CASSQYGDLRDEKLFF.

This clonotype was observed a few times. V is TRBV10-3 and J is TRBJ2-1; maybe TRBD1 (6 bases). Germline V gene data show CDR1 as ENHRY and CDR2 as SYGVKD. CDR3 length: 15 amino acids. The ends were cut back, 0 bases at V and 3 bases at J, with 9 bases in the middle. The chain's CDR3 is CAISESGDNYNEQFF. As DNA, the CDR3 is TGTGCCATCAGTGAGTCTGGGGACAACTACAATGAGCAGTTCTTC.

DNA of the CDR3: TGCGCCAGCAGCCAAGGGTATGACAATGAGCAGTTCTTC. Its translation: CASSQGYDNEQFF. V is TRBV4-3 and J is TRBJ2-1; no firm D call. Between the trimmed V and J ends, which lost 1 base and 5 bases, there was a span of 6 bases. The CDR3 consists of 13 residues. Germline V lookup: CDR1 LGHNA, CDR2 YSLEER.

The chain uses TRBV28 and TRBJ2-7; D is undetermined. The CDR3 is 13 amino acids. Trimming shortened V by 4 bases and J by 3 bases, and 10 bases separated the two germline ends. Per the germline V gene, CDR1 is MDHEN and CDR2 is SYDVKM. The CDR3 spells CASSYPEVYEQYF. The CDR3 DNA is TGTGCCAGCAGTTACCCCGAAGTCTACGAGCAGTACTTC. Looking up the rest from reference TRBV28 and TRBJ2-7 gives the full variable domain: DVKVTQSSRYLVKRTGEKVFLECVQDMDHENMFWYRQDPGLGLRLIYFSYDVKMKEKGDIPEGYSVSREKKERFSLILESASTNQTSMYLCASSYPEVYEQYFGPGTRLTVT.

The rearrangement joins TRBV25-1 to TRBJ2-7, with D tentatively TRBD2 (6 bases). The CDR3 covers 13 residues. Germline V gene data show CDR1 as MGHDK and CDR2 as SYGVNS. V shed 4 bases and J shed 4 bases, with 11 bases lying between them. CDR3 sequence (DNA): TGTGCCAGCAGTGGGGCGGGATATTACGAGCAGTACTTC. Residues: CASSGAGYYEQYF.

This clonotype was picked up a small number of times. This chain connects TRBV9 to TRBJ2-3; 7 bases line up with TRBD1. Trimming removed 4 bases from V and 11 bases from J; junction bases left unmatched: 7. The germline V gene encodes CDR1 SGDLS and CDR2 YYNGEE. CDR3 length: 12 amino acids. Here the CDR3 DNA reads TGTGCCAGCAGCACTACCGGGACAGAGCAGTATTTT. This gives the protein CASSTTGTEQYF.

The chain's CDR3 is CASSPKGASGRYEQYF. The CDR3 bases are TGTGCCAGCAGCCCAAAAGGGGCTAGCGGGAGATACGAGCAGTACTTC. This sequence joins TRBV7-9 and TRBJ2-5; 10 positions match TRBD2. Gene TRBJ2-7 matches the end of the DNA better, so the J call may be wrong. Germline lookup yields CDR1 SEHNR and CDR2 FQNEAQ (reference sequence). The CDR3 has 16 amino acids.

This clonotype was found a few times. The rearrangement uses TRBV4-1 and TRBJ2-1; tentatively, D is TRBD1 (5 bases). Germline-derived CDR1 and CDR2 are MGHRA and YSYEKL. Trimming removed 1 base at V and 0 bases at J, with 10 bases between. This CDR3 has 16 amino acids. DNA for the CDR3: TGCGCCAGCAGCCAAGCGACAGCGAGCTCCTACAATGAGCAGTTCTTC. Amino acid sequence: CASSQATASSYNEQFF.

V gene TRBV20-1 combines with J gene TRBJ1-5; TRBD1 aligns across 8 bases. Germline CDR1 DFQATT, CDR2 SNEGSKA (reference sequence). V gave up 0 bases and J gave up 7 bases; unmatched junction bases: 5. The CDR3 is made up of 14 amino acids. This chain's CDR3 is CSARDQGARQPQHF. The CDR3 coding sequence is TGCAGTGCTAGAGATCAGGGGGCAAGGCAGCCCCAGCATTTT.